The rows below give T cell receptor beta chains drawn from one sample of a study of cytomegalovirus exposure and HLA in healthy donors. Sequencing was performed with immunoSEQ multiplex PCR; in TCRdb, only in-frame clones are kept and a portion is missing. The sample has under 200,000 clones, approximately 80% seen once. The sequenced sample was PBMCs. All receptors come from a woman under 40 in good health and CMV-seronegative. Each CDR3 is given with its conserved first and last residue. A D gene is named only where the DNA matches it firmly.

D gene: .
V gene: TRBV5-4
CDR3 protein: CASSQGSGNTIYF

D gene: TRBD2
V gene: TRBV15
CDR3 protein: CATSRESPGLAVLQETQYF

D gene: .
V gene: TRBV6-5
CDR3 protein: CASSYSHPGCEAFF

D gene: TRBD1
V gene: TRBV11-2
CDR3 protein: CASSYRGPDTGELFF

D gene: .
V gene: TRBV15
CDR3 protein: CATSRDRNTEAFF

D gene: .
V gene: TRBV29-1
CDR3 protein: CSVQNTRGREDYGYTF

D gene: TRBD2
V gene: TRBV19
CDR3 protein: CASSPQLGVSGAYNEQFF

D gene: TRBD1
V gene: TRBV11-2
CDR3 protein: CASSLGTGSGTEAFF

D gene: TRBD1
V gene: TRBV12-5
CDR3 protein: CASGTTGQGVANTEAFF

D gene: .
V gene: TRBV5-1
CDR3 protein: CASSREDEKLFF

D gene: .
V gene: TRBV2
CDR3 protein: CASSELRGGTGNTIYF

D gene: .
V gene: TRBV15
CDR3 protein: CATSMSWRVQNEQYF

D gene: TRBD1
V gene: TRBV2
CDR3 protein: CASSDDRGGTDTQYF